These 4 T cell receptor beta chains originate from one sample sequenced in a study of CD8 T cells in ankylosing spondylitis (TCRdb year 2017). The library was produced with 5' RACE. The sequencer was an Illumina HiSeq 2500. TCRdb reprocessing: public reads trimmed at Q25 with fastp, clones called with MiXCR, in-frame beta chains kept. CDR3 protein duplicates are merged, each entry listing the most common genes and DNA. The sample table records 85,000 to 90,000 distinct CDR3 sequences; around 25% of these occur just once. The ten largest clones take up around 60% of the sample. The sample taken for sequencing was blood, either unsorted or a sorted T cell fraction (not recorded which). These receptors were obtained from a male donor with ankylosing spondylitis or in good health (not recorded which).

The chain is built from TRBV20-1 and TRBJ1-1; D is unresolved. This CDR3 is 14 amino acids long. V lost 0 bases and J 1 base, leaving 9 bases between the germline ends. CDR1 DFQATT and CDR2 SNEGSKA come from the germline V gene (reference sequence). The CDR3 bases are TGCAGTGCTAGAGATCTCTACGGGAACACTGAAGCTTTCTTT. It specifies CSARDLYGNTEAFF.

The rearrangement links TRBV7-9 to TRBJ2-1; D is perhaps TRBD1 (6 bases). Germline V gives CDR1 SEHNR, CDR2 FQNEAQ (reference sequence). V was pared by 5 bases and J by 7 bases, with 24 bases between. The CDR3 has 17 residues. CDR3 DNA sequence: TGTGCCAGCAGCGCCTCCGGGACACCGGCCAGGGTGAATGAGCAGTTCTTC. Amino acid sequence: CASSASGTPARVNEQFF.

The sample holds a few counts of this clonotype. This sequence joins TRBV4-1 and TRBJ2-7; 7 bases align to TRBD1. Germline values: CDR1 MGHRA, CDR2 YSYEKL. After removal of 1 base from V and 0 bases from J, the junction contained 12 bases not matched to a gene. CDR3 size: 18 residues. The CDR3 protein is CASSQGGGLSSSSYEQYF. The CDR3 DNA follows: TGCGCCAGCAGCCAAGGAGGGGGCCTTTCTTCAAGCTCCTACGAGCAGTACTTC.

The V call is TRBV7-9, the J call TRBJ2-7; D is uncertain. In germline, CDR1 is SEHNR, CDR2 FQNEAQ (reference sequence). Trimming removed 1 base at V and 4 bases at J, with 8 bases between. CDR3 size: 13 residues. The CDR3 here is CASSLDRRYEQYV. The CDR3 bases are TGTGCCAGCAGCTTAGATCGCCGGTACGAGCAGTACGTC.